The T cell receptor beta chain under discussion was sequenced for a study of blood T cell repertoires in COVID-19. V lost 3 bases to trimming and J lost 8 bases; unmatched junction nucleotides: 6. CDR3 size: 14 residues. Germline loops: CDR1 MDHEN, CDR2 SYDVKM. The method was immunoSEQ multiplex PCR; TCRdb's version includes in-frame clones alone and lacks a portion of them. Here the sample spans 200,000 to 250,000 clones, 80% to 90% being singletons. This sequence joins TRBV28 and TRBJ1-5; 8 bases match TRBD1. Sequenced: peripheral blood. The clonotype comes from a woman of 80 years or more with active or convalescent COVID-19. For the CDR3, the DNA is TGTGCCAGCAGTTTTCAGGGGGCAATTAAGCCCCAGCATTTT. It encodes CASSFQGAIKPQHF.